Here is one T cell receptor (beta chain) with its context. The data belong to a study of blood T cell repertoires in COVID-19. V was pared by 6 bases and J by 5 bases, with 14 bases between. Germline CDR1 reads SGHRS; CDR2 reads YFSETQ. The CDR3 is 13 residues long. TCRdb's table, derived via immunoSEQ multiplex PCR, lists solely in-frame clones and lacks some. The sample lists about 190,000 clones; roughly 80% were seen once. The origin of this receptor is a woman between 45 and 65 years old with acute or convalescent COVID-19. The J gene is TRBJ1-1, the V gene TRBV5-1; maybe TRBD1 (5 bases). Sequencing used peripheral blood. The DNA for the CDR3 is TGCGCCAGCACCAGGCTGGGGGGGACTGAAGCTTTCTTT. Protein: CASTRLGGTEAFF.